Below, one TCR beta chain is given with its context. Antigen specificity is unknown. Looked up from germline, CDR1 is KGHDR and CDR2 is SFDVKD. The CDR3 length is 11 residues. The method was immunoSEQ multiplex PCR; TCRdb's version includes in-frame clones alone and lacks a portion of them. The sample holds about 59,000 clones, about 91% seen once. This specimen belongs to a study of T cell responses to AZD1222 COVID-19 vaccine. Overall study findings and caveats: Spike-specific TCR breadth and depth rose after two AZD1222 doses.

Sequenced material: peripheral blood, taken 28 days after the second AZD1222 dose. The sequence was collected from an adult who received the AZD1222 COVID-19 vaccine. The chain combines TRBV24-1 with TRBJ2-1, with D perhaps matching TRBD2 (5 bases). Here the CDR3 reads CAAGTYNEQFF. DNA for the CDR3: TGTGCTGCCGGGACCTACAATGAGCAGTTCTTC.